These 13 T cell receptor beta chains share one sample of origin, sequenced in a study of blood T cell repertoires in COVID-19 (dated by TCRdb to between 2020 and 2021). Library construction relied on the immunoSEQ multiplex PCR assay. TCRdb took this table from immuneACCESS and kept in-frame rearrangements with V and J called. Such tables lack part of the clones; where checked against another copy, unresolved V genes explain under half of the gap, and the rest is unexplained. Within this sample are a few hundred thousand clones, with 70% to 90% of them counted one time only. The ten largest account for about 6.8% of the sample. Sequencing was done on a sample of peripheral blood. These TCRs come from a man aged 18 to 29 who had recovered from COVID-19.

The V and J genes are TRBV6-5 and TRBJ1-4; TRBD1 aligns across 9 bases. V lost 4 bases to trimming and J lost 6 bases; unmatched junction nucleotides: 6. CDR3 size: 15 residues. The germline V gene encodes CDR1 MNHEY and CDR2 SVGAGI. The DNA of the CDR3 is TGTGCCAGCAGTTGGGGGGACAGGGAGGATGAAAAACTGTTTTTT. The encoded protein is CASSWGDREDEKLFF.

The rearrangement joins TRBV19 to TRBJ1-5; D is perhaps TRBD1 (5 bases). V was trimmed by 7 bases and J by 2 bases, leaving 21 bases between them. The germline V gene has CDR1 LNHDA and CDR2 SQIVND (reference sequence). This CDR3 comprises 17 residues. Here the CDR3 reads CASTRGEGTGGNQPQHF. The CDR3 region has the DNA TGTGCCAGTACCCGGGGGGAGGGGACTGGGGGCAATCAGCCCCAGCATTTT.

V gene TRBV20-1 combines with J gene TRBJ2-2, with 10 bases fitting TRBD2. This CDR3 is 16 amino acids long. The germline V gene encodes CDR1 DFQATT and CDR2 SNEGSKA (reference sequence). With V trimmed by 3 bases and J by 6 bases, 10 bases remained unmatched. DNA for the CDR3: TGCAGTGCTAGTCCTCTAGCGGGAGTCCTTTCCGGGGAGCTGTTTTTT. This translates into CSASPLAGVLSGELFF.

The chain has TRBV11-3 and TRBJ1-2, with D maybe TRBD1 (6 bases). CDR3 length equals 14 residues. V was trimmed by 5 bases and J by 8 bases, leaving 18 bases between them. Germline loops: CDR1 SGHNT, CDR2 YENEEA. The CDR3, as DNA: TGTGCCAGCAGCCGGACAGATTCCTCGGGCGGCTACACCTTC. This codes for CASSRTDSSGGYTF.

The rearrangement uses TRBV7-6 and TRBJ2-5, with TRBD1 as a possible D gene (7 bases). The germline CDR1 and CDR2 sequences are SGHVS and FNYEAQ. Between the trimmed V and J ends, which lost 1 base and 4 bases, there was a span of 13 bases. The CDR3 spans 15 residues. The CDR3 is CASSLVQGGPETQYF. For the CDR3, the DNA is TGTGCCAGCAGCTTAGTCCAGGGGGGCCCAGAGACCCAGTACTTC.

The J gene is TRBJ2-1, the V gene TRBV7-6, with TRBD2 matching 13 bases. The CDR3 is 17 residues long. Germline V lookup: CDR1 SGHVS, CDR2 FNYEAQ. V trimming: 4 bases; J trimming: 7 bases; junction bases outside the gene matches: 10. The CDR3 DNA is TGTGCCAGCAGCTCGGGACTAGCGGGGCCCCCTTGGAATGAGCAGTTCTTC. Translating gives CASSSGLAGPPWNEQFF.

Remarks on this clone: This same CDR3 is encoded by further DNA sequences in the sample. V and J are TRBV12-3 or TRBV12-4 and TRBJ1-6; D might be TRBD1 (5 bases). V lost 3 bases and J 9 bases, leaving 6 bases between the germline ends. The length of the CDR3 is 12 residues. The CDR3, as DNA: TGTGCCAGCAGTTTGGGGGGTTCACCCCTCCACTTT. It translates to CASSLGGSPLHF.

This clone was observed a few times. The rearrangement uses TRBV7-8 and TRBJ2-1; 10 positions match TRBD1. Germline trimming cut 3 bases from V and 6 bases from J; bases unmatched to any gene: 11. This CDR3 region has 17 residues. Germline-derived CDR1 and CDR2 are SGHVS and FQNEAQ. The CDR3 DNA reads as TGTGCCAGCAGCTTTCGACATCTTGGACAGGGGGGCAATGAGCAGTTCTTC. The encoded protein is CASSFRHLGQGGNEQFF.

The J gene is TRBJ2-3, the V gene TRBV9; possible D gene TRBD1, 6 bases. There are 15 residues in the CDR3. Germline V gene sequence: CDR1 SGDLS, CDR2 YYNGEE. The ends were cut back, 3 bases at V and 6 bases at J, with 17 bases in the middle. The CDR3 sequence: CASSARDTLFDTQYF. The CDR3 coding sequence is TGTGCCAGCAGCGCCCGGGACACCCTCTTCGATACGCAGTATTTT.

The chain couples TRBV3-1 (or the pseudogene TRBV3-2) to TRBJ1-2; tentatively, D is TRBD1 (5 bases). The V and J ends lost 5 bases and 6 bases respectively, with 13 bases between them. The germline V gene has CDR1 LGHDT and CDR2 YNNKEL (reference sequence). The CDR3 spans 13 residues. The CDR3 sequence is CASSERQSDGYTF. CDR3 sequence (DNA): TGTGCCAGCAGCGAAAGACAGTCAGATGGCTACACCTTC.

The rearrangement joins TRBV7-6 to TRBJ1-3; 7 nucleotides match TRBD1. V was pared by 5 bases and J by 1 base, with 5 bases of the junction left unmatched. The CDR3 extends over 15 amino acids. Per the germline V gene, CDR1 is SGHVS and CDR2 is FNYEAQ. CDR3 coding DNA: TGTGCCAGCAGCGACAAGGGGGCATCTGGAAACACCATATATTTT. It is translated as CASSDKGASGNTIYF.

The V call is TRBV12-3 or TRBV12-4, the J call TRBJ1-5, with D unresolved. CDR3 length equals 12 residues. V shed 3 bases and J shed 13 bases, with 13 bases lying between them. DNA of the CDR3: TGTGCCAGCAGTTTTGTGACAACTTTTCAGCATTTT. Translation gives CASSFVTTFQHF.

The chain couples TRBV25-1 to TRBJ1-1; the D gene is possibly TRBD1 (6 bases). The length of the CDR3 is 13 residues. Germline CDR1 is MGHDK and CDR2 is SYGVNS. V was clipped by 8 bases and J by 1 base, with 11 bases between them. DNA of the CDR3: TGTGCCAGCCGGGACAAGGGGAACACTGAAGCTTTCTTT. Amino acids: CASRDKGNTEAFF.